This T cell receptor beta chain was sequenced during a study of metastatic and nonmetastatic thyroid tumors. As processed by the authors: In papillary thyroid cancer, a distant-metastasis classifier was built using CDR3 differences across clinicopathological groups. With MiXCR, TCRdb reprocessed the PCR reads. The V and J calls here are based on TCRdb, not the publication. The sample shows about 41,000 clones, 25% to 30% of them seen only once. No treatment had been given to any patient before thyroid surgery. Turning to this clone: Its antigen is not identified.

Study conclusions and caveats: Across blood and tumor, TCR beta diversity in malignant thyroid tumors was reportedly significantly higher than in benign nodules.

Per germline, CDR1 DFQATT and CDR2 SNEGSKA (reference sequence). V gave up 1 base and J gave up 5 bases; unmatched junction bases: 2. The CDR3 is made up of 13 amino acids. The chain recombines TRBV20-1 with TRBJ2-5; the match to TRBD1 covers 9 bases. The receptor was isolated from a male donor with papillary thyroid cancer or a benign thyroid nodule (not recorded which). Some clones in this sample may be carry-over from other donors' samples. Sequenced input: blood. CDR3 region: CSARGTGVETQYF. Written as DNA, the CDR3 is TGCAGTGCTAGAGGGACAGGGGTTGAGACCCAGTACTTC.